This T cell receptor beta chain was captured in a study of blood T cell repertoires in COVID-19. Study background: Sources were T cells, B-cell-depleted T cells, or PBMCs; the material itself was cDNA or gDNA.

There are 15 residues in the CDR3. Trimming cost V 2 bases and J 6 bases, with 16 bases left between them. The germline V gene has CDR1 SGHTA and CDR2 FQGTGA. As handled by the study authors: Quantification of nucleated cells was approximated via reference gene primer amplification. Assay used: immunoSEQ multiplex PCR; TCRdb lists only in-frame clones, some missing. The V and J calls and clone size come from that table; D and trimming were worked out from the DNA. This sample has about 210,000 clones, with 65% to 90% found just once. Donors were grouped by their self-reported clinical history. The sample comprised PBMCs or T cells enriched from blood (not recorded which). The V call is TRBV7-3, the J call TRBJ2-5; TRBD2 is a possible D gene (6 bases). This clonotype was obtained from a woman aged 40-49 years with acute COVID-19. The CDR3 here is CASSLQVGGVKTQYF. CDR3 sequence (DNA): TGTGCCAGCAGCTTACAAGTGGGAGGTGTTAAGACCCAGTACTTC.